These 25 T cell receptor beta chains were sequenced from one sample in a study of cytomegalovirus exposure and HLA in healthy donors. 60 Vbeta and 13 Jbeta primers were used in PCR. Libraries were prepared by immunoSEQ multiplex PCR; TCRdb keeps only in-frame clonotypes and omits some of them. The data show about 120,000 clones, about 80% seen once. The sample was PBMCs. These receptors came from a man in his fifties or sixties in good health and CMV-seropositive.

This clone was detected a few times. The V and J genes are TRBV5-1 and TRBJ1-4; D call uncertain. CDR1 is SGHRS, CDR2 YFSETQ, per germline. The CDR3 is 15 residues long. Trimming took 1 base from V and 0 from J, leaving 7 bases between them. The CDR3 nucleotides read TGCGCCAGCAGCTTGTTCGGTTCAACTAATGAAAAACTGTTTTTT. Translating gives CASSLFGSTNEKLFF.

The chain couples TRBV27 to TRBJ1-1; D is unclear. The CDR3 runs to 16 residues. Germline CDR1 is MNHEY and CDR2 is SMNVEV (reference sequence). Trimming cost V 8 bases and J 7 bases, with 26 bases left between them. The CDR3 nucleotides are TGTGCCAGCTGCCCGGGAGGACCACGGTTTTGGGGTGAAGCTTTCTTT. Translated: CASCPGGPRFWGEAFF.

This sequence joins TRBV6-1 and TRBJ2-5; 9 positions agree with TRBD2. The end of the DNA fits TRBJ2-7 better, so the J call may be wrong. The CDR3 has 17 amino acids. Germline V CDR1 and CDR2: MNHNS, SASEGT. The CDR3 sequence is CASSERTSGRTTYEQYF. CDR3 DNA sequence: TGTGCCAGCAGTGAAAGAACCAGCGGGAGGACCACCTACGAGCAGTACTTC.

This clone showed up just a few times. V gene TRBV6-1 combines with J gene TRBJ1-1; 9 bases fit TRBD1. The CDR3 consists of 15 residues. The trim removed 4 bases at V and 3 bases at J, leaving 6 bases unmatched. Germline CDR1 reads MNHNS; CDR2 reads SASEGT. The CDR3 spells CASSGSQGAHTEAFF. The CDR3 DNA reads TGTGCCAGCAGTGGATCACAGGGGGCGCACACTGAAGCTTTCTTT.

The rearrangement joins TRBV5-6 to TRBJ2-7; D is perhaps TRBD2 (6 bases). Deletions cut 2 bases from V and 2 bases from J, with 8 bases between. The CDR3 is 13 residues long. The germline V gene encodes CDR1 SGHDT and CDR2 YYEEEE. CDR3 residues: CASSFGGTYEQYF. DNA of the CDR3: TGTGCCAGCAGCTTCGGGGGTACCTACGAGCAGTACTTC.

The chain links TRBV19 to TRBJ1-1; weak D call: TRBD1 (5 bases). The germline V gene has CDR1 LNHDA and CDR2 SQIVND (reference sequence). The CDR3 is made up of 14 amino acids. CDR3 in DNA: TGTGCTTCGACGGGGGGATACATGAACACTGAAGCTTTCTTT. It translates to CASTGGYMNTEAFF. Full variable domain (missing parts from reference TRBV19 and TRBJ1-1): DGGITQSPKYLFRKEGQNVTLSCEQNLNHDAMYWYRQDPGQGLRLIYYSQIVNDFQKGDIAEGYSVSREKKESFPLTVTSAQKNPTAFYLCASTGGYMNTEAFFGQGTRLTVV.

The chain has TRBV2 and TRBJ1-1; possible D gene TRBD1, 6 bases. Trimming shortened V by 6 bases and J by 3 bases, and 11 bases separated the two germline ends. The V gene's germline CDR1 is SNHLY and CDR2 FYNNEI. The CDR3 totals 13 residues. The CDR3 sequence: CASRDSYYTEAFF. CDR3 DNA sequence: TGTGCCAGCAGGGACAGCTATTACACTGAAGCTTTCTTT.

The chain joins TRBV2 to TRBJ2-7; D is possibly TRBD1 (5 bases). V shed 8 bases and J shed 2 bases, with 7 bases lying between them. The CDR3 covers 11 residues. Germline V gene sequence: CDR1 SNHLY, CDR2 FYNNEI. The CDR3 region has the DNA TGTGCCAGCGGACAAACCTACGAGCAGTACTTC. Translating gives CASGQTYEQYF.

The chain carries TRBV30 and TRBJ1-5; weak D call: TRBD1 (5 bases). The CDR3 totals 15 residues. CDR1 GTSNPN and CDR2 SVGIG come from the germline V gene (reference sequence). Between the trimmed V and J ends, which lost 3 bases and 3 bases, there was a span of 15 bases. CDR3 amino acids: CAWSVTEGYNQPQHF. The CDR3 DNA reads as TGTGCCTGGAGCGTAACGGAGGGGTACAATCAGCCCCAGCATTTT.

The chain couples TRBV5-1 to TRBJ2-1, with 9 bases identical to TRBD2. The J segment lost 7 bases and the V segment lost 4 bases, leaving 9 bases of the junction unmatched. Germline V gene sequence: CDR1 SGHRS, CDR2 YFSETQ. This CDR3 has 15 amino acids. In DNA form, the CDR3 reads TGCGCCAGCAGCCGTAGGAGCGGGGGGTTGAATGAGCAGTTCTTC. Residues: CASSRRSGGLNEQFF.

The chain uses TRBV5-1 and TRBJ2-7; 7 bases agree with TRBD2. This CDR3 region has 16 residues. V lost 0 bases to trimming and J lost 2 bases; unmatched junction nucleotides: 8. The germline CDR1 and CDR2 sequences are SGHRS and YFSETQ. The CDR3 spells CASSLGGSGPAYEQYF. CDR3 in DNA: TGCGCCAGCAGCTTGGGAGGTAGCGGGCCTGCCTACGAGCAGTACTTC.

V is TRBV16 and J is TRBJ1-1, with D perhaps matching TRBD1 (6 bases). Germline assignment: CDR1 KGHSY and CDR2 FQNENV. V gave up 8 bases and J gave up 4 bases, with 8 bases separating them. The CDR3 is 11 amino acids. CDR3 nucleotide sequence: TGTGCCAGCGCAGGGGCCACTGAAGCTTTCTTT. This codes for CASAGATEAFF. The complete variable domain, with remaining parts taken from reference TRBV16 and TRBJ1-1, reads GEEVAQTPKHLVRGEGQKAKLYCAPIKGHSYVFWYQQVLKNEFKFLISFQNENVFDETGMPKERFSAKCLPNSPCSLEIQATKLEDSAVYFCASAGATEAFFGQGTRLTVV.

This clone was recorded once. CDR3 in amino acids: CASSSSRGQDGKGYTF. CDR3 nucleotide sequence: TGTGCCAGCAGTTCCTCCCGAGGGCAGGATGGTAAGGGCTACACCTTC. The chain couples TRBV6-5 to TRBJ1-2; D remains ambiguous. Trimming pared 4 bases from V and 8 bases from J, leaving 23 bases between. The CDR3 sequence is 16 residues long. Germline V gives CDR1 MNHEY, CDR2 SVGAGI.

The rearrangement links TRBV5-1 to TRBJ2-3, with a possible D match to TRBD1 (5 bases). This CDR3 spans 14 amino acids. The germline CDR1 and CDR2 sequences are SGHRS and YFSETQ. The ends were cut back, 3 bases at V and 1 base at J, with 9 bases in the middle. CDR3 nucleotide sequence: TGCGCCAGCAGCTCGCTGACAGGCACAGATACGCAGTATTTT. This encodes CASSSLTGTDTQYF.

J is TRBJ1-6 and V is TRBV5-1, with D hard to call. Germline V gives CDR1 SGHRS, CDR2 YFSETQ. V lost 4 bases, J lost 5 bases, and 19 bases lay in between. The CDR3 length is 17 residues. The CDR3 reads CASSLNRPGGNNSPLHF. In nucleotides, the CDR3 is TGCGCCAGCAGCCTAAATAGACCGGGAGGTAATAATTCACCCCTCCACTTT.

The V gene is TRBV29-1, the J gene TRBJ2-2; the D gene is possibly TRBD2 (7 bases). Looked up from germline, CDR1 is SQVTM and CDR2 is ANQGSEA. This CDR3 spans 15 amino acids. In nucleotides, the CDR3 is TGCAGTGGGAGGGTGGCAGGGGCATGGACCGGGGAGCTGTTTTTT. Its protein product is CSGRVAGAWTGELFF.

This chain uses TRBV7-2 with TRBJ2-7; 7 bases line up with TRBD2. Germline V lookup: CDR1 SGHTA, CDR2 FQGNSA. J was trimmed by 1 base and V by 1 base; bases with no gene match: 7. This CDR3 contains 16 residues. The CDR3 loop reads CASSLVSGRSSYEQYF. The DNA of the CDR3 is TGTGCCAGCAGCTTAGTTTCCGGGAGGTCTTCCTACGAGCAGTACTTC. The full variable domain, in which reference TRBV7-2 and TRBJ2-7 provide the parts outside the CDR3, is GAGVSQSPSNKVTEKGKDVELRCDPISGHTALYWYRQSLGQGLEFLIYFQGNSAPDKSGLPSDRFSAERTGGSVSTLTIQRTQQEDSAVYLCASSLVSGRSSYEQYFGPGTRLTVT.

The rearrangement joins TRBV7-3 to TRBJ1-1; D gene unclear. This CDR3 contains 13 residues. The germline gives CDR1 SGHTA, CDR2 FQGTGA. V was clipped by 4 bases and J by 3 bases, with 9 bases between them. The CDR3 DNA follows: TGTGCCAGCAGCTGGAGGTGGGACACTGAAGCTTTCTTT. This gives the protein CASSWRWDTEAFF.

CDR3 sequence: CSAGRESGEQYF. As DNA, the CDR3 is TGCAGCGCCGGCAGGGAATCGGGCGAGCAGTACTTC. J is TRBJ2-7 and V is TRBV29-1, with a weak D call TRBD1 (5 bases). The V and J ends lost 7 bases and 6 bases respectively, with 16 bases between them. Germline V lookup: CDR1 SQVTM, CDR2 ANQGSEA. The CDR3 extends over 12 amino acids.

The chain has TRBV5-1 and TRBJ1-4; D gene ambiguous. Trimming removed 1 base at V and 8 bases at J, with 18 bases between. The germline CDR1 and CDR2 sequences are SGHRS and YFSETQ. The CDR3 length is 16 residues. CDR3 amino acids: CASSLNRGASVEKLFF. In DNA, the CDR3 is TGCGCCAGCAGCTTGAATCGGGGAGCCAGCGTGGAAAAACTGTTTTTT. The variable domain in full, completed from reference TRBV5-1 and TRBJ1-4, reads KAGVTQTPRYLIKTRGQQVTLSCSPISGHRSVSWYQQTPGQGLQFLFEYFSETQRNKGNFPGRFSGRQFSNSRSEMNVSTLELGDSALYLCASSLNRGASVEKLFFGSGTQLSVL.

The J gene is TRBJ2-3, the V gene TRBV4-1; 7 bases match TRBD2. After removal of 0 bases from V and 0 bases from J, the junction contained 15 bases not matched to a gene. The CDR3 extends over 20 amino acids. In germline, CDR1 is MGHRA, CDR2 YSYEKL. DNA of the CDR3: TGCGCCAGCAGCCAAGACGGGGACTATCTAGGGGTCTCTAGCACAGATACGCAGTATTTT. Translating gives CASSQDGDYLGVSSTDTQYF.

The chain recombines TRBV18 with TRBJ1-2; possible D gene TRBD1, 5 bases. The CDR3 runs 14 residues. Germline V CDR1 and CDR2: KGHSH, LQKENI. Trimming removed 2 bases from V and 3 bases from J, with 10 bases in between. CDR3 nucleotide sequence: TGTGCCAGCTCACCAACGGACACTTACTATGGCTACACCTTC. Its protein product is CASSPTDTYYGYTF.

J is TRBJ2-2 and V is TRBV2, with D perhaps TRBD2 (6 bases). Germline CDR1 reads SNHLY; CDR2 reads FYNNEI. The ends were cut back, 8 bases at V and 2 bases at J, with 12 bases in the middle. CDR3 length: 14 residues. CDR3 coding DNA: TGTGCCAGCCTCCTAGCGAGTAACACCGGGGAGCTGTTTTTT. Its translation: CASLLASNTGELFF. Drawing the rest from reference TRBV2 and TRBJ2-2, the complete variable domain is EPEVTQTPSHQVTQMGQEVILRCVPISNHLYFYWYRQILGQKVEFLVSFYNNEISEKSEIFDDQFSVERPDGSNFTLKIRSTKLEDSAMYFCASLLASNTGELFFGEGSRLTVL.

This clone was observed a handful of times. V is TRBV2 and J is TRBJ1-1; a weak D match, TRBD1 (6 bases). V shed 6 bases and J shed 5 bases, with 16 bases lying between them. Germline CDR1 SNHLY, CDR2 FYNNEI. This CDR3 comprises 14 residues. CDR3 protein: CASRGYRETTEAFF. Written as DNA, the CDR3 is TGTGCCAGCAGGGGGTACAGGGAAACTACTGAAGCTTTCTTT.

This sequence joins TRBV7-9 and TRBJ2-5, with no clear D. The CDR3 loop spans 15 amino acids. Germline lookup yields CDR1 SEHNR and CDR2 FQNEAQ (reference sequence). V shed 5 bases and J shed 5 bases, with 18 bases lying between them. CDR3 sequence reads: CASSPTDTFEETQYF. The CDR3 DNA follows: TGTGCCAGCAGCCCCACAGACACCTTTGAGGAGACCCAGTACTTC.